This TCR beta chain derives from a study of radiotherapy plus CTLA-4 blockade in lung cancer. Looking at the study overall: Objective responses occurred in roughly a sixth of patients; roughly 30% had disease control.

Chemo-refractory metastatic non-small-cell lung cancer patients were treated with focal radiation plus CTLA-4 blockade with ipilimumab. The germline V gene has CDR1 SEHNR and CDR2 FQNEAQ (reference sequence). V lost 1 base to trimming and J lost 5 bases, with 11 bases between them. The CDR3 has 14 residues. Study outcomes and limitations: Interferon-beta and early blood T cell clone dynamics reportedly predicted response best. In blood, TCR clones derived from the tumor expanded after radiotherapy plus ipilimumab.

This clone was observed a few times. Its matching antigen is unknown. The data were produced by immunoSEQ multiplex PCR, yet TCRdb's version contains in-frame clones alone and is incomplete. The data show around 40,000 clones, more than 65% seen once. The V and J genes are TRBV7-9 and TRBJ2-5, with no clear D. Sequences were derived from peripheral blood, sampled from a patient treated with radiotherapy plus ipilimumab. This sequence was found in a human donor with non-small cell lung cancer who had stable disease on radiotherapy plus ipilimumab. The CDR3 spells CASSLVEPGETQYF. CDR3 DNA sequence: TGTGCCAGCAGCTTAGTCGAGCCCGGGGAGACCCAGTACTTC. Full variable domain (remainder filled in from reference TRBV7-9 and TRBJ2-5): DTGVSQNPRHKITKRGQNVTFRCDPISEHNRLYWYRQTLGQGPEFLTYFQNEAQLEKSRLLSDRFSAERPKGSFSTLEIQRTEQGDSAMYLCASSLVEPGETQYFGPGTRLLVL.